What follows are 29 T cell receptor beta chains derived from one specimen sequenced in a study of T-cell reconstitution after alpha-beta-depleted transplantation in children. Unique molecular identifiers tagged the TCRbeta library. TCRdb independently ran MiXCR on the PCR reads; one entry per CDR3 protein. The sample lists 450,000 to 550,000 distinct CDR3 sequences; roughly 10% were seen once. The input for sequencing was PBMCs, mostly from graft donor cells, taken 180 days after TCRalphabeta/CD19-depleted stem cell transplant. These receptors originate from a female patient aged 2 to 10 who had a stem cell transplant for aplastic anemia, so the T cells may come from the graft donor.

This clonotype was picked up a small number of times. The chain joins TRBV11-1 to TRBJ2-1; tentatively, D is TRBD2 (5 bases). Trimming stripped 3 bases from V and 8 bases from J, with 26 bases between. Germline V lookup: CDR1 SGHAT, CDR2 FQDESV (reference sequence). This CDR3 comprises 18 residues. For the CDR3, the DNA is TGTGCCAGCAGCTTGGGCTTAGGGCGGGCGATTCCCGGGGATGAGCAGTTCTTC. It translates to CASSLGLGRAIPGDEQFF.

The table lists this clonotype with a few counts. V usage is TRBV3-1 and J usage is TRBJ1-3; 8 bases line up with TRBD1. Germline V gives CDR1 LGHDT, CDR2 YNNKEL (reference sequence). V lost 5 bases to trimming and J lost 4 bases; unmatched junction nucleotides: 4. This CDR3 contains 14 residues. The CDR3 DNA sequence: TGTGCCAGCAGCGGACAGGGCTCCGGAAACACCATATATTTT. This translates into CASSGQGSGNTIYF. The full variable domain, in which reference TRBV3-1 and TRBJ1-3 provide the parts outside the CDR3, is DTAVSQTPKYLVTQMGNDKSIKCEQNLGHDTMYWYKQDSKKFLKIMFSYNNKELIINETVPNRFSPKSPDKAHLNLHINSLELGDSAVYFCASSGQGSGNTIYFGEGSWLTVV.

This chain uses TRBV5-1 with TRBJ2-5; D is unresolved. The CDR3 length is 13 residues. V was clipped by 0 bases and J by 4 bases, with 7 bases between them. The germline CDR1 and CDR2 sequences are SGHRS and YFSETQ. The CDR3 DNA sequence: TGCGCCAGCAGCTTGGGGGATACAGAGACCCAGTACTTC. Translated, it gives CASSLGDTETQYF. The full variable domain, in which reference TRBV5-1 and TRBJ2-5 provide the parts outside the CDR3, is KAGVTQTPRYLIKTRGQQVTLSCSPISGHRSVSWYQQTPGQGLQFLFEYFSETQRNKGNFPGRFSGRQFSNSRSEMNVSTLELGDSALYLCASSLGDTETQYFGPGTRLLVL.

CDR3 coding DNA: TGCAGTGCTAGTACCTTGGACAGGGGGAACTATGGCTACACCTTC. Encoded protein: CSASTLDRGNYGYTF. The genes are TRBV20-1 and TRBJ1-2; TRBD1 aligns across 10 bases. V dropped 3 bases and J dropped 2; count of bases not matched to a gene: 6. The CDR3 totals 15 residues. Germline values: CDR1 DFQATT, CDR2 SNEGSKA (reference sequence).

This clonotype was recorded many times. The gene calls are TRBV29-1 and TRBJ2-5; 10 positions match TRBD1. This CDR3 has 15 residues. Germline trimming cut 6 bases from V and 2 bases from J; bases unmatched to any gene: 9. Germline assignment: CDR1 SQVTM and CDR2 ANQGSEA. The CDR3 loop is CSVQRTGGRQETQYF. CDR3 coding DNA: TGCAGCGTGCAACGGACAGGGGGGCGGCAAGAGACCCAGTACTTC.

V and J are TRBV7-8 and TRBJ2-5, with D maybe TRBD1 (6 bases). The CDR3 is made up of 12 amino acids. Germline V gene sequence: CDR1 SGHVS, CDR2 FQNEAQ. Trimming shortened V by 1 base and J by 9 bases, and 9 bases separated the two germline ends. This chain's CDR3 is CASSLGGQAQYF. The CDR3 DNA sequence: TGTGCCAGCAGCTTAGGGGGGCAGGCCCAGTACTTC.

V gene TRBV6-5 combines with J gene TRBJ2-5, with D perhaps matching TRBD1 (6 bases). CDR1 is MNHEY and CDR2 is SVGAGI in the germline V gene. V dropped 8 bases and J dropped 1 base, with 14 bases sitting between them. The CDR3 totals 14 residues. CDR3 in amino acids: CASGYRARQETQYF. The CDR3, as DNA: TGTGCCAGCGGGTACAGGGCTCGCCAAGAGACCCAGTACTTC.

V and J are TRBV7-9 and TRBJ2-3; 14 positions agree with TRBD2. With V trimmed by 2 bases and J by 6 bases, 4 bases remained unmatched. The germline CDR1 and CDR2 sequences are SEHNR and FQNEAQ (reference sequence). There are 16 residues in the CDR3. CDR3 in DNA: TGTGCCAGCAGCTTACCGGGACTAGCGGGAGCGGATACGCAGTATTTT. Translating it yields CASSLPGLAGADTQYF.

The chain combines TRBV6-5 with TRBJ2-7, with TRBD2 matching 7 bases. The CDR3 runs 14 residues. Trimming cost V 6 bases and J 6 bases; bases outside gene matches: 11. The germline V gene has CDR1 MNHEY and CDR2 SVGAGI. CDR3 region: CASSSWEGRVEQYF. The CDR3, as DNA: TGTGCCAGCAGCTCCTGGGAGGGCCGGGTCGAGCAGTACTTC.

The CDR3 loop is CASSYLTTSGRYTDTQYF. In DNA form, the CDR3 reads TGTGCCAGCAGCTATTTAACGACTAGCGGGAGATACACAGATACGCAGTATTTT. This chain connects TRBV7-8 to TRBJ2-3; 12 bases are shared with TRBD2. Germline V gene lookup returns CDR1 SGHVS and CDR2 FQNEAQ. The CDR3 runs to 18 residues. J was trimmed by 2 bases and V by 4 bases; bases with no gene match: 10.

The chain carries TRBV12-5 and TRBJ2-7, with 16 bases aligning to TRBD2. The CDR3 contains 18 residues. V was pared by 3 bases and J by 9 bases, with 14 bases of the junction left unmatched. Germline CDR1 LGHNT, CDR2 FRNRAP. CDR3 sequence: CASGFHPAPGLAGGLQYV. The CDR3 DNA reads as TGTGCTAGTGGTTTCCACCCTGCGCCGGGACTAGCGGGAGGGCTGCAGTACGTC.

This clonotype has a handful of counts. The chain is built from TRBV7-9 and TRBJ2-7, with D hard to call. Trimming took 1 base from V and 6 from J, leaving 10 bases between them. The CDR3 length is 13 residues. Germline V CDR1 and CDR2: SEHNR, FQNEAQ (reference sequence). This chain's CDR3 is CASSLDGLPEQYV. In DNA form, the CDR3 reads TGTGCCAGCAGCTTAGATGGCTTACCCGAGCAGTACGTC.

This chain links TRBV5-1 with TRBJ2-7; D assignment may be TRBD1 or TRBD2 (7 bases each). The V and J ends lost 1 base and 4 bases respectively, with 12 bases between them. The CDR3 totals 14 residues. Germline V CDR1 and CDR2: SGHRS, YFSETQ. In DNA form, the CDR3 reads TGCGCCAGCAGCTTGTACCAGGGGGGGTACGAGCAGTACTTC. Its protein is CASSLYQGGYEQYF. Full variable domain (rest looked up from reference TRBV5-1 and TRBJ2-7): KAGVTQTPRYLIKTRGQQVTLSCSPISGHRSVSWYQQTPGQGLQFLFEYFSETQRNKGNFPGRFSGRQFSNSRSEMNVSTLELGDSALYLCASSLYQGGYEQYFGPGTRLTVT.

CDR3 sequence: CASSMSAASSGNTIYF. DNA of the CDR3: TGTGCCAGCTCCATGAGTGCAGCCAGCTCTGGAAACACCATATATTTT. This chain joins TRBV18 and TRBJ1-3; D gene ambiguous. V lost 6 bases and J 0 bases, leaving 15 bases between the germline ends. CDR1 KGHSH and CDR2 LQKENI come from the germline V gene. This CDR3 comprises 16 residues.

This clonotype has more than one count but fewer than ten. V usage is TRBV6-1 and J usage is TRBJ2-2; 14 positions agree with TRBD2. CDR1 and CDR2 (germline): MNHNS, SASEGT. There are 18 residues in the CDR3. V was clipped by 6 bases and J by 4 bases; unmatched bases: 10. The CDR3 spells CASSTRGLAGGPTGELFF. In DNA, the CDR3 is TGTGCCAGCAGCACCCGCGGACTAGCGGGAGGACCCACCGGGGAGCTGTTTTTT.

This sequence joins TRBV9 and TRBJ2-3; D may be TRBD2 (6 bases). This CDR3 is 15 amino acids long. With 0 bases removed from V and 0 bases from J, the gap between germline ends came to 8 bases. Germline V CDR1 and CDR2: SGDLS, YYNGEE. CDR3 coding DNA: TGTGCCAGCAGCGTAGGGGAGGCAAGCACAGATACGCAGTATTTT. Translation: CASSVGEASTDTQYF.

This rearrangement joins TRBV7-9 to TRBJ2-3; 12 positions match TRBD2. Germline V CDR1 and CDR2: SEHNR, FQNEAQ (reference sequence). The J segment lost 4 bases and the V segment lost 5 bases, leaving 7 bases of the junction unmatched. CDR3 size: 16 residues. DNA for the CDR3: TGTGCCAGCAGCCCCGAGGGACTAGCGGGTGCAGATACGCAGTATTTT. This codes for CASSPEGLAGADTQYF.

The chain couples TRBV7-2 to TRBJ2-4; 12 nucleotides agree with TRBD1. Germline V gene lookup returns CDR1 SGHTA and CDR2 FQGNSA. With 3 bases clipped from V and 0 bases from J, the junction kept 9 bases outside the gene matches. The CDR3 spans 19 residues. CDR3 in DNA: TGTGCCAGCAGCTTGCGACCACCGGGACAGGGGGCAGCCAAAAACATTCAGTACTTC. This sequence encodes CASSLRPPGQGAAKNIQYF.

The V gene is TRBV6-2 or TRBV6-3, the J gene TRBJ2-7; D perhaps matches TRBD1 (6 bases). The CDR3 has 18 amino acids. Deletions cut 2 bases from V and 5 bases from J, with 25 bases between. Germline-derived CDR1 and CDR2 are MNHEY and SVGEGT. DNA for the CDR3: TGTGCCAGCAGTTACAGGGGGATAGGGCCCCTCCCCCTCCACGAGCAGTACGTC. Its protein is CASSYRGIGPLPLHEQYV.

J is TRBJ2-2 and V is TRBV9; D unresolved. V dropped 3 bases and J dropped 4 bases, with 16 bases sitting between them. Germline V gene lookup returns CDR1 SGDLS and CDR2 YYNGEE. The CDR3 spans 16 residues. CDR3: CASSARGPTGTGELFF. The CDR3 DNA is TGTGCCAGCAGCGCCCGCGGCCCTACCGGCACCGGGGAGCTGTTTTTT. Variable domain in full (rest from reference TRBV9 and TRBJ2-2): DSGVTQTPKHLITATGQRVTLRCSPRSGDLSVYWYQQSLDQGLQFLIQYYNGEERAKGNILERFSAQQFPDLHSELNLSSLELGDSALYFCASSARGPTGTGELFFGEGSRLTVL.

This clonotype has just a few counts. The chain uses TRBV5-1 and TRBJ2-3; 7 positions agree with TRBD2. The CDR3 has 14 amino acids. The germline V gene has CDR1 SGHRS and CDR2 YFSETQ. The V and J ends lost 4 bases and 5 bases, in that order; junction bases with no gene match: 7. Here the CDR3 reads CASSRDGGVDTQYF. The CDR3 DNA follows: TGCGCCAGCAGCAGAGATGGGGGGGTAGATACGCAGTATTTT.

V and J are TRBV6-2 or TRBV6-3 and TRBJ2-5; D is uncertain. The ends were cut back, 2 bases at V and 4 bases at J, with 11 bases in the middle. The length of the CDR3 is 14 residues. The germline V gene encodes CDR1 MNHEY and CDR2 SVGEGT. DNA for the CDR3: TGTGCCAGCAGTTACGGGTTTGGGCCAGAGACCCAGTACTTC. This codes for CASSYGFGPETQYF.

The rearrangement links TRBV6-9 to TRBJ2-3; 7 bases fit TRBD2. This CDR3 spans 14 amino acids. CDR1 and CDR2 (germline): MNHGY, SVAAGI. Unmatched junction bases numbered 11, after V lost 10 bases and J lost 4 bases. CDR3 protein: CANLRGESPDTQYF. The CDR3 DNA sequence: TGTGCCAACCTACGGGGGGAGAGCCCAGATACGCAGTATTTT.

This clonotype showed up many times. V is TRBV20-1 and J is TRBJ1-1; the D is unclear. The CDR3 runs 13 residues. The germline V gene has CDR1 DFQATT and CDR2 SNEGSKA (reference sequence). Trimming pared 5 bases from V and 0 bases from J, leaving 10 bases between. The CDR3 DNA sequence: TGCAGTGCTCTTCCAACCATGAACACTGAAGCTTTCTTT. Translation: CSALPTMNTEAFF.

This clonotype was seen repeatedly, ten times or more. V usage is TRBV20-1 and J usage is TRBJ1-2; TRBD1 aligns across 7 bases. Germline values: CDR1 DFQATT, CDR2 SNEGSKA (reference sequence). This CDR3 region has 15 residues. After removal of 1 base from V and 5 bases from J, the junction contained 10 bases not matched to a gene. CDR3 sequence (DNA): TGCAGTGCTAGAGCTATGAGGGGGCTTCGTTATGGCTACACCTTC. Amino acids: CSARAMRGLRYGYTF.

In its sample, this clonotype was seen a few times. The chain employs TRBV7-9 and TRBJ2-3, with D perhaps TRBD1 or TRBD2 (5 bases each). This CDR3 contains 17 residues. Germline CDR1 reads SEHNR; CDR2 reads FQNEAQ (reference sequence). V was pared by 5 bases and J by 1 base, with 19 bases between. The CDR3, as DNA: TGTGCCAGCAGCCCGGGGCCCGGACCCTTGGGCACAGATACGCAGTATTTT. Translation gives CASSPGPGPLGTDTQYF. Full variable domain (rest looked up from reference TRBV7-9 and TRBJ2-3): DTGVSQNPRHKITKRGQNVTFRCDPISEHNRLYWYRQTLGQGPEFLTYFQNEAQLEKSRLLSDRFSAERPKGSFSTLEIQRTEQGDSAMYLCASSPGPGPLGTDTQYFGPGTRLTVL.

The genes are TRBV3-1 and TRBJ2-3; 9 bases are a match to TRBD2. The CDR3 extends over 16 amino acids. CDR1 and CDR2 from the germline V gene are LGHDT and YNNKEL (reference sequence). The junction had 5 bases not matched to a gene; V was cut back by 3 bases and J by 1 base. The CDR3, as DNA: TGTGCCAGCAGCCAGTGGACTAGCGTGGGCACAGATACGCAGTATTTT. Translation gives CASSQWTSVGTDTQYF.

This clonotype was detected ten times or more. The V and J genes are TRBV20-1 and TRBJ2-7; either TRBD1 or TRBD2 may supply D (5 bases each). V was shortened by 3 bases and J by 4 bases, with 13 bases between the two germline ends. Looked up from germline, CDR1 is DFQATT and CDR2 is SNEGSKA (reference sequence). This CDR3 has 13 residues. The CDR3 nucleotides read TGCAGTGCTAGTAAGGGACCGATTTACGAGCAGTACTTC. The encoded protein is CSASKGPIYEQYF.

This clonotype came up a few times. V usage is TRBV9 and J usage is TRBJ2-3, with D perhaps matching TRBD2 (6 bases). The CDR3 has 17 amino acids. Germline lookup yields CDR1 SGDLS and CDR2 YYNGEE. The V and J ends lost 4 bases and 0 bases respectively, with 18 bases between them. The CDR3 nucleotides are TGTGCCAGCAGCCTTCAAACGGGAGAACCAAGCACAGATACGCAGTATTTT. Residues: CASSLQTGEPSTDTQYF.